This T cell receptor (beta chain) was sequenced for a study of blood T cells in healthy people across ages. V was pared by 3 bases and J by 1 base, with 10 bases between. The germline V gene encodes CDR1 SGHRS and CDR2 YFSETQ. The CDR3 contains 14 residues. Combining a sample-barcoded 5' primer with a J-beta primer mix, a second PCR ran for 7 to 11 cycles. TCRdb recomputed calls from the 5' RACE reads with MiXCR, one row per CDR3 protein. Of about 1,500,000 distinct CDR3 sequences listed, 28% are singletons. What was sequenced was blood. The chain is built from TRBV5-1 and TRBJ2-5, with D possibly matching TRBD2 (6 bases). The sequence derives from a woman aged 25 to 39 in good health. CDR3 DNA: TGCGCCAGCAGCTCGGGGGACCTCCAAGAGACCCAGTACTTC. Protein: CASSSGDLQETQYF.